The source of this T cell receptor (beta chain) is a study of T-cell memory formation after mild COVID-19. Study-wide results and caveats: Memory sampled before infection contained some responding clones, suggesting cross-reactive memory joined. Mainly CM and EM harbored the contracting CD4+ clones; mainly EMRA harbored the CD8+ ones. A second wave of clones peaked on day 37, and their SARS-CoV-2 specificity went unconfirmed.

About this clonotype: The antigen remains undetermined.

With constant-segment primers, 5'RACE yielded cDNA libraries of TCR alpha and TCR beta that carried sample barcodes and UMIs. TCRdb re-analysed the 5' RACE reads in MiXCR, keeping a single row per CDR3 protein. The repertoire includes over 35,000 distinct CDR3 sequences, roughly 9.8% of them detected once, and 10% to 15% sits in the top ten. The V and J ends lost 7 bases and 3 bases, in that order; junction bases with no gene match: 7. The CDR3 runs to 14 residues. The genes are TRBV12-3 or TRBV12-4 and TRBJ1-2; TRBD1 aligns across 8 bases. The sequence was obtained from an adult woman who had mild COVID-19 (a few samples of this study predate the infection). Cell type and time point are not known. Sequencing was performed on PBMCs or a T cell subset sorted from them (not recorded which). The CDR3 DNA sequence: TGTGCCAGCACCAAAATGACAGGGGACTATGGCTACACCTTC. This codes for CASTKMTGDYGYTF.